The subject of this entry is one T cell receptor (beta chain). The sample originates from a study of T cells expressing NK-cell markers. Background on the study: The TCR beta repertoires were obtained from sorted CD3+CD56+NKG2C+, CD3+CD56+NKG2C- and CD3+CD56-NKG2C+ T cells. The authors sequenced eight donors, of whom seven were HCMV-seropositive and one was seronegative.

TCRdb reanalyzed the 5' RACE reads and collapses them to one entry per CDR3 protein, without DNA. Its table records approximately 550,000 distinct CDR3 sequences. In germline, CDR1 is SGHRS, CDR2 YFSETQ. This CDR3 region has 13 residues. Specimen: blood T cells: a sorted CD56 or NKG2C T cell subset, CD4+ or CD8+ T cells, or bulk PBMC T cells (not recorded which). The receptor's source is a man younger than 30 in good health. The chain is built from TRBV5-1 and TRBJ2-5; TCRdb selects TRBD1, and the lack of DNA leaves this call unchecked. This CDR3 is CASSLSRVETQYF.